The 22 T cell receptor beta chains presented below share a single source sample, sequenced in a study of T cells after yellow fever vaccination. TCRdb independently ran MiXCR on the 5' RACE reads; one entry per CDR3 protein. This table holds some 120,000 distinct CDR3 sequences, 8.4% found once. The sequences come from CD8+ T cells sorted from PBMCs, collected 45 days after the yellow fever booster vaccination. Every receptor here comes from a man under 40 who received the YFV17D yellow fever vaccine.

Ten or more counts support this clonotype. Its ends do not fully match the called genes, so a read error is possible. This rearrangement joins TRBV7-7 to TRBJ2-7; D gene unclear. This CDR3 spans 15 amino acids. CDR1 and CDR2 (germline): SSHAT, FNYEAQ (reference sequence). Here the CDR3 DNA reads TGTGCTAGCAGCCAGTCCGAGGCGGCCTATAGCGAGCAGTACTTC. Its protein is CASSQSEAAYSEQYF.

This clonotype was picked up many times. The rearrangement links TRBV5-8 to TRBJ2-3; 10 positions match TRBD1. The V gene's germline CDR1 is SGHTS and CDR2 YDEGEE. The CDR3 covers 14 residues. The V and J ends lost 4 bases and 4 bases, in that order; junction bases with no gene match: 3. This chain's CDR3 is CASSPGQGPDTQYF. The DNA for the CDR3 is TGTGCCAGCAGCCCGGGACAGGGGCCAGATACGCAGTATTTT.

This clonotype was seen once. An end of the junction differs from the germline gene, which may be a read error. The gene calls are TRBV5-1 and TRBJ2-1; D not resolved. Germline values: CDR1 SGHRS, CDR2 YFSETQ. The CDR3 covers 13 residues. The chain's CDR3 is CASSLDSGNEHFF. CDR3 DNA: TGCGCCAGCAGCTTGGATTCCGGTAATGAGCATTTCTTC. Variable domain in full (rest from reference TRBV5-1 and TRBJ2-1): KAGVTQTPRYLIKTRGQQVTLSCSPISGHRSVSWYQQTPGQGLQFLFEYFSETQRNKGNFPGRFSGRQFSNSRSEMNVSTLELGDSALYLCASSLDSGNEHFFGPGTRLTVL.

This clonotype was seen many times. CDR3 nucleotide sequence: TGTGCCAGCAGTTCGGGACTAGCGGGAGTCAATGAGCAGTTCTTC. It yields the protein CASSSGLAGVNEQFF. The J gene is TRBJ2-1, the V gene TRBV27, with 14 bases that match TRBD2. After removal of 4 bases from V and 6 bases from J, the junction contained 2 bases not matched to a gene. This CDR3 has 15 residues. Looked up from germline, CDR1 is MNHEY and CDR2 is SMNVEV (reference sequence).

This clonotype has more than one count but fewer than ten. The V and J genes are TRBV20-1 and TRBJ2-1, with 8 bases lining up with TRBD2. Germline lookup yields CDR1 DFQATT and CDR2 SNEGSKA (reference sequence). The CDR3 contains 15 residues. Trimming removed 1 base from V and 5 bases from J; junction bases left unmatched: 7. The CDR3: CSARGVLAGNNEQFF. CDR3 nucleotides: TGCAGTGCTAGAGGGGTTCTAGCGGGTAACAATGAGCAGTTCTTC.

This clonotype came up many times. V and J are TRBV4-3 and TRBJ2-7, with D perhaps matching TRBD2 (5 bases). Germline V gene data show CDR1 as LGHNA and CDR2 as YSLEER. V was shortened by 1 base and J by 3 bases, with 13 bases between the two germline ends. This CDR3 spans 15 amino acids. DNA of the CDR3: TGCGCCAGCAGCCAAGCCGTCGAAGGACTCTACGAGCAGTACTTC. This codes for CASSQAVEGLYEQYF.

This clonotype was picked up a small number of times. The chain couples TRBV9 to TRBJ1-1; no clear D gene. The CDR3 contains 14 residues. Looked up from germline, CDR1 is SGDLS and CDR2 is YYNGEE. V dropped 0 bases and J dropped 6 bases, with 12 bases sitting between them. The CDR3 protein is CASSVVEVSAEAFF. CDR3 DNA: TGTGCCAGCAGCGTAGTTGAGGTATCCGCTGAAGCTTTCTTT.

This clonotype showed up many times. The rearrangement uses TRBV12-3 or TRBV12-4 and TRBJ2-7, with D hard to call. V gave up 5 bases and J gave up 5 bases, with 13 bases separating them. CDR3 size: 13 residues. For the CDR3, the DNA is TGTGCCAGCAGTCTGAGTACAATCCACGAGCAGTACTTC. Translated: CASSLSTIHEQYF.

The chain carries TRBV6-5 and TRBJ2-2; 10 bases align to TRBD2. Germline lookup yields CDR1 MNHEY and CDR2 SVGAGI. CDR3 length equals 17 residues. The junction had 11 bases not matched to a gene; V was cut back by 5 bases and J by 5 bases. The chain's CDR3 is CASSHTSGIVLTGELFF. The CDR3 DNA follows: TGTGCCAGCAGTCATACTAGCGGGATTGTTCTTACCGGGGAGCTGTTTTTT.

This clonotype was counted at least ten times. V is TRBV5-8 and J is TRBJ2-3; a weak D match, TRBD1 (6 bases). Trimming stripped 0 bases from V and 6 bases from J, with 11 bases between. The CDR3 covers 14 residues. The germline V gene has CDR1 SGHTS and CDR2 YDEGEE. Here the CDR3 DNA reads TGTGCCAGCAGCTTGGACAGGGACGGGGATACGCAGTATTTT. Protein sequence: CASSLDRDGDTQYF.

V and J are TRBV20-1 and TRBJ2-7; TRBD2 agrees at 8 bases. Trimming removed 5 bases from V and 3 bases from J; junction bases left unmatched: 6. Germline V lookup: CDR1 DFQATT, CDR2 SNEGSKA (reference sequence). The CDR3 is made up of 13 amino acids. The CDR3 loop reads CSAPEREYYEQYF. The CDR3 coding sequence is TGCAGTGCTCCAGAGCGGGAGTACTACGAGCAGTACTTC.

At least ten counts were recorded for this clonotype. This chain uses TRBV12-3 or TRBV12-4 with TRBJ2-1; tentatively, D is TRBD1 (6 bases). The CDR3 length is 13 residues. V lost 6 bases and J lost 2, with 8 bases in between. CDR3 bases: TGTGCCAGCAGGACAGGAACCTACAATGAGCAGTTCTTC. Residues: CASRTGTYNEQFF.

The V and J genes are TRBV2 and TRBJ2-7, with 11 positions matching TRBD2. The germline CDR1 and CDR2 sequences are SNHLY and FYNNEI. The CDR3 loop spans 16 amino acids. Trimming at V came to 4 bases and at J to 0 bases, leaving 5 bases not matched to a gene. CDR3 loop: CASSGLAGGASYEQYF. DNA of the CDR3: TGTGCCAGCAGTGGATTAGCGGGAGGGGCCTCCTACGAGCAGTACTTC.

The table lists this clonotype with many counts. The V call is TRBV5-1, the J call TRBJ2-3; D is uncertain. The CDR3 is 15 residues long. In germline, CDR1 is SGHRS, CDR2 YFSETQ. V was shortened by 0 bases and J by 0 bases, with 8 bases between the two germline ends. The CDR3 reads CASSLDTPSTDTQYF. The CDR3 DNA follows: TGCGCCAGCAGCTTGGACACTCCAAGCACAGATACGCAGTATTTT.

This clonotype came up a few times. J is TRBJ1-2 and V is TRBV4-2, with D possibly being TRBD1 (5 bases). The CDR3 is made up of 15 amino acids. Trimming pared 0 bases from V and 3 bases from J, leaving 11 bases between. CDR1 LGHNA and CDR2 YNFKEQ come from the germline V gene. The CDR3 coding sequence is TGTGCCAGCAGCCAAGATATGACAGCCGACTATGGCTACACCTTC. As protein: CASSQDMTADYGYTF.

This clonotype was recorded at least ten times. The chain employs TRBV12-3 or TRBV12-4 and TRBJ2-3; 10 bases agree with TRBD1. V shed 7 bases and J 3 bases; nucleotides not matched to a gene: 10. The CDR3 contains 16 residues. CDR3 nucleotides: TGTGCCAGCACCCCGGGACAGGGGATAATTACAGATACGCAGTATTTT. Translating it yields CASTPGQGIITDTQYF.

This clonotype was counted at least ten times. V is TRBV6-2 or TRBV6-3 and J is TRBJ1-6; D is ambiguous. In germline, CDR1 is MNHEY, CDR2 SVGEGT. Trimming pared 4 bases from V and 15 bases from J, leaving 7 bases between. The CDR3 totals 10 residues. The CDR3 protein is CASSSGNLHF. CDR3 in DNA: TGTGCCAGCAGTTCGGGGAACCTCCACTTT.

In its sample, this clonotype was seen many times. The CDR3 DNA follows: TGTGCCAGCAGCCAAGATAAACAGGGGGGAGAGACCCAGTACTTC. It encodes CASSQDKQGGETQYF. The genes are TRBV4-2 and TRBJ2-5; TRBD1 matches at 8 bases. J gave up 4 bases and V 0 bases, and 4 bases lay outside the gene matches. The CDR3 covers 15 residues. Germline assignment: CDR1 LGHNA and CDR2 YNFKEQ.

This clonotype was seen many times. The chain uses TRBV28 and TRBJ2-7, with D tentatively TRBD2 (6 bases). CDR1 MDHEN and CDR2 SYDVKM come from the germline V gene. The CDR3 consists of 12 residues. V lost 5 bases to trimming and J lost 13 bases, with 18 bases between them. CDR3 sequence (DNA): TGTGCCAGCAGTACCCTCGGCCTGGGGGGTTACTTC. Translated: CASSTLGLGGYF. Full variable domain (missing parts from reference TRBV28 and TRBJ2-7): DVKVTQSSRYLVKRTGEKVFLECVQDMDHENMFWYRQDPGLGLRLIYFSYDVKMKEKGDIPEGYSVSREKKERFSLILESASTNQTSMYLCASSTLGLGGYFGPGTRLTVT.

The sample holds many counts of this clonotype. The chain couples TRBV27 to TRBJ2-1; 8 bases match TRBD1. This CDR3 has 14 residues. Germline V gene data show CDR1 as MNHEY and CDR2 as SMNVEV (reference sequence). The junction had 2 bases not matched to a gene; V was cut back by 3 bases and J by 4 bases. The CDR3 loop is CASSFGTGYNEQFF. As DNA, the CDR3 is TGTGCCAGCAGTTTCGGGACAGGATACAATGAGCAGTTCTTC.

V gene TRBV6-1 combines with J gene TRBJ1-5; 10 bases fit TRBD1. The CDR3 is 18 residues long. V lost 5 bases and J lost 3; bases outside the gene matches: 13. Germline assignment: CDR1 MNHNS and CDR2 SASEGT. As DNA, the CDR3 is TGTGCCAGCAGTAAAACCGGACAGGGGGAGGTGATCAATCAGCCCCAGCATTTT. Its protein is CASSKTGQGEVINQPQHF.

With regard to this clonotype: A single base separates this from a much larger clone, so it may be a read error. The CDR3 here is CATSDTGGAILPDTGELFF. The CDR3 DNA sequence: TGTGCCACCAGTGATACAGGGGGCGCGATACTGCCTGACACCGGGGAGCTGTTTTTT. This chain links TRBV24-1 with TRBJ2-2; 9 bases agree with TRBD1. Germline V gene lookup returns CDR1 KGHDR and CDR2 SFDVKD. CDR3 size: 19 residues. Trimming removed 3 bases from V and 3 bases from J; junction bases left unmatched: 13.